The next 5 T cell receptor beta chains were all read from a single sample in a study of breast tumors, draining lymph nodes, adjacent tissues. Breast cancer patients provided tissue from their axillary draining lymph nodes. TCRdb reprocessed the multiplex PCR reads via MiXCR and lists one record per CDR3 protein. Of fewer than 150,000 distinct CDR3 sequences in the sample, 21% were seen once. Sequenced: axillary lymph node tissue. All receptors derive from a female donor with breast cancer. Some clones in this sample may be carry-over from other donors' samples.

This clonotype was picked up many times. The J gene is TRBJ2-3, the V gene TRBV5-6, with D possibly being TRBD1 or TRBD2 (5 bases each). V was cut by 5 bases and J by 3 bases, with 10 bases left in between. The CDR3 has 13 residues. In germline, CDR1 is SGHDT, CDR2 YYEEEE. The CDR3 protein is CASSPGRTDTQYF. Written as DNA, the CDR3 is TGTGCCAGCAGTCCGGGACGGACAGATACGCAGTATTTT.

Worth noting for this clonotype: Being one base from a much bigger clone, this may be a read error. The V and J genes are TRBV5-1 and TRBJ1-3; D might be TRBD1 (6 bases). This CDR3 is built from 15 residues. V dropped 4 bases and J dropped 9 bases, with 20 bases sitting between them. Germline V gene data show CDR1 as SGHRS and CDR2 as YFSETQ. The CDR3 nucleotides are TGCGCCAGCAGCCCCGGGGGCCAGGTAGAAAGCACCATATATTTT. Translated, it gives CASSPGGQVESTIYF.

This clonotype appeared a few times. The genes are TRBV3-1 and TRBJ2-7, with D perhaps matching TRBD1 or TRBD2 (7 bases each). Germline loops: CDR1 LGHDT, CDR2 YNNKEL (reference sequence). The CDR3 covers 15 residues. V dropped 1 base and J dropped 9 bases, with 19 bases sitting between them. The DNA for the CDR3 is TGTGCCAGCAGCCAAGGGAGCGGGAAGGGGGCCGGGCAGTACTTC. Translation gives CASSQGSGKGAGQYF.

Many counts were recorded for this clonotype. The V and J genes are TRBV10-3 and TRBJ2-1; D remains ambiguous. Germline loops: CDR1 ENHRY, CDR2 SYGVKD. Trimming took off 7 bases at V and 10 bases at J, with 17 bases between the two ends. This CDR3 comprises 13 residues. The CDR3 here is CAINPTPSAEQFF. The CDR3 DNA reads TGTGCCATCAATCCTACACCTTCTGCGGAGCAGTTCTTC.

This clonotype was seen many times. The gene calls are TRBV12-3 or TRBV12-4 and TRBJ1-2; 8 bases are a match to TRBD1. This CDR3 has 12 amino acids. The trim removed 6 bases at V and 8 bases at J, leaving 5 bases unmatched. The CDR3 loop is CASSPGQGGYTF. Written as DNA, the CDR3 is TGTGCCAGCAGCCCAGGACAGGGCGGCTACACCTTC.